The entry below gives a single T cell receptor (beta chain) sequence along with its context. Its recognized antigen is unknown. No base qualities exist here, and no much larger clone lies one base off it. Receptor amplification or capture employed 5' RACE. A second PCR of about 7 to 12 cycles was run with a J-beta primer mix and a sample-barcoded 5' primer. A template-switch 5' adaptor carrying 12 random nucleotides introduced a unique molecular identifier onto each TCR beta cDNA molecule. At least 2.5 million CDR3-containing paired-end reads were obtained from each sample. First-strand cDNA synthesis was performed from all RNA using the Mint cDNA synthesis kit, with priming by a TRBC-specific oligonucleotide. Following uracil-DNA glycosylase treatment, a first 18-cycle PCR with universal primers M1SS and BC2_uni_R was performed on all cDNA. The authors processed their data as follows. Each sample was normalized by randomly selecting 1 million high-quality reads, each carrying a distinct molecular identifier. Reads sharing molecular identifiers were discarded rather than binned into consensus sequences. MiTCR, with a Q25 quality threshold and the strictest error-elimination algorithm, was used for CDR3 identification, clonotype clustering and error correction. A nonparametric unseen species model with Euler transformation was used to estimate a lower bound on total TCR beta diversity. TCRdb reworked the public reads: Q25 trimming with fastp, MiXCR clone assembly, productive beta chains retained. Here each entry gathers all rows of one CDR3 protein and keeps the most common genes and DNA. The V and J calls and clone size come from TCRdb's table, not from the authors' own analysis. The sample table lists 1,800,000 or so distinct CDR3 sequences, roughly two fifths of them with a count of one. The ten top clones hold 20% to 25% of the sample.

Donors were 40 or so systemically healthy Caucasian individuals from Russia aged roughly 6 to 100 years. Each donor gave ten milliliters of peripheral blood, collected into EDTA-treated Vacutainer tubes. Ficoll-Paque density-gradient centrifugation was used to isolate PBMCs, with at least 6.5 million obtained per sample. Trizol reagent was used to extract total RNA from the PBMCs, yielding at least 5 micrograms per sample. The percentages of naive CD45RAhigh/CD27high T cells were determined by flow cytometry on a PBMC aliquot from every donor. This sample was taken from a study of blood T cells in healthy people across ages (dated by TCRdb to the mid-2010s). Context from the whole study: In model experiments, roughly one uniquely barcoded TCR beta cDNA molecule per two T cells was captured by template switching. Using the same blood draw, the study looked at two additional independent replicas of 1 million unique cDNA reads for two donors, one aged 18 to 30 and the other aged 80 or older. To avoid experimental bias, donors of different ages were randomly spread across the sequencing lanes. Four age groups were formed from the donors: young (average roughly 15 years), middle-aged (around 37), aged (about 62) and long-lived (less than 85). Age-related changes in TCR beta repertoire diversity were measured in the study by deep sequencing normalized with unique cDNA molecular identifiers.

General conclusions and limits of the study: Total diversity estimates from one million sequenced T cells were considered lower bounds and underestimates. As age increased, observed TCR beta diversity per million T cells dropped in a roughly linear way, and a significant reduction was already evident by age roughly 40. Because profiling used bulk unsorted PBMCs, naive and antigen-experienced compartments could not be compared conclusively. Donor CMV infection status was unknown, potentially confounding age-related changes in expanded clonotypes. Compared with the aged group, the long-lived group had more naive CD4+ T cells, fewer expanded clones and increased TCR diversity, a pattern suggesting age selection. A strong correlation was found between observed TCR beta diversity and the percentage of naive T cells measured by flow cytometry.

From cysteine to phenylalanine, the CDR3 is 13 amino acids long. The CDR3 DNA has 39 bases and is translated from base 1. CDR1 and CDR2, looked up from the germline V gene, are SGDLS and YYNGEE. At the junction V is shortened by 4 bases and J by 2 bases, with 7 bases in between. This clonotype was obtained from a human donor in good health. Rearrangement joined TRBV9 to TRBJ2-4; a weak D assignment points to TRBD2 (5 bases agree). Sequences were obtained from blood. The base sequence is TGTGCCAGCAGCCCCGGGACCAAAAACATTCAGTACTTC. Its protein product is CASSPGTKNIQYF.